These T cell receptor beta chains were read from a single sample in a study of regulatory dendritic cells for organ transplantation. Here immunoSEQ multiplex PCR was the method, and the copy in TCRdb shows in-frame clones only, minus some. This sample has around 30,000 clones, with approximately 79% found just once. Material: memory CD4+ T cells from blood. Receptors originate from a human donor in good health. CDR3s include the opening cysteine and the closing phenylalanine or tryptophan. A D gene is named only where the DNA matches it firmly. The listing skips clone size in some rows; elsewhere it reads once, few, many or a size class.

CASSPVIGNEQFF TGTGCCAGCAGCCCCGTAATTGGCAATGAGCAGTTCTTC TRBJ2-1 . TRBV5-4 once
CASSGGSAGANVLTF TGTGCCAGCAGTGGCGGGAGCGCGGGGGCCAACGTCCTGACTTTC TRBJ2-6 TRBD2 TRBV27 .
CASSPFFNQPQHF TGTGCCAGCAGCCCTTTTTTTAATCAGCCCCAGCATTTT TRBJ1-5 . TRBV27 .
CASSPTLERSFNEQFF TGTGCCAGCAGTCCCACCCTAGAAAGGAGTTTCAATGAGCAGTTCTTC TRBJ2-1 . TRBV27 .
CASSLGTDSYEQYF TGTGCCAGCAGCTTAGGGACAGATTCCTACGAGCAGTACTTC TRBJ2-7 . TRBV7-9 .
CASSVLTGYSPLHF TGTGCCAGCAGTGTATTAACAGGCTATTCACCCCTCCACTTT TRBJ1-6 . TRBV2 .
CASSPTGGETQYF TGTGCCAGCAGCCCGACTGGGGGGGAGACCCAGTACTTC TRBJ2-5 . TRBV7-3 .
CASSLVVPGWETQYF TGTGCCAGCAGCTTAGTGGTTCCTGGGTGGGAGACCCAGTACTTC TRBJ2-5 . TRBV7-6 .
CSAWTNTEAFF TGCAGTGCTTGGACGAACACTGAAGCTTTCTTT TRBJ1-1 . TRBV20-1 once
CASSSTGLNQPQHF TGTGCCAGCAGCTCGACAGGGCTCAATCAGCCCCAGCATTTT TRBJ1-5 TRBD1 TRBV16 .
CASTTSGQINQPQHF TGTGCCAGCACAACCAGCGGACAGATAAATCAGCCCCAGCATTTT TRBJ1-5 . TRBV6-1 once
CASSFRRNTEAFF TGTGCCAGCAGCTTTCGGAGGAACACTGAAGCTTTCTTT TRBJ1-1 . TRBV5-8 .
CASSYAPGTAEAFF TGTGCCAGCAGTTACGCGCCAGGGACGGCTGAAGCTTTCTTT TRBJ1-1 . TRBV6-5 .
CASGFGGLYGYTF TGTGCCAGCGGATTTGGGGGTCTTTATGGCTACACCTTC TRBJ1-2 . TRBV7-9 .
CASSYDRAGYTF TGTGCCAGCAGTTACGACAGGGCTGGCTACACCTTC TRBJ1-2 TRBD1 TRBV6-5 .
CASRKFDTGELFF TGTGCCAGCAGGAAATTCGACACCGGGGAGCTGTTTTTT TRBJ2-2 . TRBV25-1 .
CASREGDTQYF TGTGCCAGCAGGGAGGGCGATACGCAGTATTTT TRBJ2-3 . TRBV7-3 .
CASSLEGNTEAFF TGTGCCAGCAGTTTAGAGGGGAACACTGAAGCTTTCTTT TRBJ1-1 . TRBV28 .
CASSSGLAPSDTQYF TGTGCCAGCAGCTCGGGACTAGCCCCCTCGGATACGCAGTATTTT TRBJ2-3 TRBD2 TRBV11-3 .
CASSLLPHNEQFF TGTGCCAGCAGCTTATTACCGCACAATGAGCAGTTCTTC TRBJ2-1 . TRBV11-3 .
CASSQTPGKVGSNYGYTF TGTGCCAGCAGCCAGACACCGGGGAAGGTTGGCAGTAACTATGGCTACACCTTC TRBJ1-2 . TRBV14 few
CASSIGDRGGRSPLHF TGTGCCAGTAGTATCGGCGACAGGGGCGGACGTTCACCCCTCCACTTT TRBJ1-6 TRBD1 TRBV19 .
CASSHIGTGQFF TGTGCCAGCAGCCACATCGGGACCGGGCAGTTCTTC TRBJ2-1 . TRBV14 .
CASSQEAGRDGYTF TGCGCCAGCAGCCAAGAGGCGGGGCGGGATGGCTACACCTTC TRBJ1-2 . TRBV4-3 .
CASSFTYQRGGETQYF TGTGCCAGCAGCTTCACGTATCAAAGGGGCGGCGAGACCCAGTACTTC TRBJ2-5 . TRBV7-9 few
CASSKGRGSYEQYF TGTGCCAGCAGCAAAGGAAGGGGGTCCTACGAGCAGTACTTC TRBJ2-7 . TRBV13 .
CASAGGTRQTQYF TGTGCCAGCGCCGGGGGTACAAGACAGACCCAGTACTTC TRBJ2-5 . TRBV2 .
CASSRGPSYNEQFF TGTGCCAGCAGCAGGGGACCGAGCTACAATGAGCAGTTCTTC TRBJ2-1 . TRBV7-9 .
CSVRGLDEKLFF TGCAGCGTTCGAGGGTTAGATGAAAAACTGTTTTTT TRBJ1-4 . TRBV29-1 .
CASSEESLYNEQFF TGTGCCAGCAGTGAAGAGTCCCTCTACAATGAGCAGTTCTTC TRBJ2-1 . TRBV2 .
CASSPEVSDEQYF TGCGCCAGCAGCCCGGAGGTTAGTGACGAGCAGTACTTC TRBJ2-7 . TRBV5-1 .
CASSESYWGKDQPQHF TGTGCCAGCAGTGAATCGTATTGGGGGAAAGATCAGCCCCAGCATTTT TRBJ1-5 . TRBV25-1 .
CAIPIRPYGYTF TGTGCCATCCCCATACGGCCGTATGGCTACACCTTC TRBJ1-2 . TRBV10-3 .
CASSALDRNNQPQHF TGTGCCAGTAGTGCGCTAGACAGAAACAATCAGCCCCAGCATTTT TRBJ1-5 . TRBV19 few
CASSAGTSGSGTDTQYF TGTGCCAGCTCAGCCGGGACTAGCGGGAGTGGCACAGATACGCAGTATTTT TRBJ2-3 TRBD2 TRBV18 .
CASSLFRGGHNQPQHF TGTGCCAGCAGCTTATTCAGGGGAGGGCACAATCAGCCCCAGCATTTT TRBJ1-5 . TRBV7-2 once
CASSRDRGPIYEQYF TGTGCCAGCAGCCGGGACAGGGGACCCATCTACGAGCAGTACTTC TRBJ2-7 TRBD1 TRBV7-9 .
CASSRGTSGQETQYF TGTGCCAGTAGTCGAGGGACTAGCGGCCAAGAGACCCAGTACTTC TRBJ2-5 TRBD2 TRBV19 .
CASSVAWGVTDEQFF TGTGCCAGCAGCGTAGCCTGGGGGGTTACCGATGAGCAGTTCTTC TRBJ2-1 . TRBV9 .
CASSFLYGETQYF TGTGCCAGCAGCTTCCTTTATGGGGAGACCCAGTACTTC TRBJ2-5 . TRBV7-2 .
CASSGPDSYEQYF TGTGCCAGCAGTGGACCGGACTCCTACGAGCAGTACTTC TRBJ2-7 . TRBV6-5 .
CASSIYNEQFF TGTGCCAGCAGCATCTACAATGAGCAGTTCTTC TRBJ2-1 . TRBV6-6 .
CASSLDQLMSYEQYF TGTGCCAGCAGCTTAGATCAGTTGATGTCCTACGAGCAGTACTTC TRBJ2-7 . TRBV11-2 .
CASSPSPGQGRESTDTQYF TGTGCCAGCAGCCCCTCCCCGGGACAGGGTCGAGAGAGCACAGATACGCAGTATTTT TRBJ2-3 TRBD1 TRBV7-3 .
CASSVWTGTGASGNTIYF TGTGCCAGCAGCGTTTGGACGGGAACGGGGGCCTCTGGAAACACCATATATTTT TRBJ1-3 . TRBV21-1 .
CASTTRRTGEASF TGTGCCAGCACTACAAGGAGGACGGGTGAAGCTTCCTTT TRBJ1-1 . TRBV6-1 .
CASSPGFQNNQPQHF TGTGCCAGCTCACCCGGTTTCCAGAACAATCAGCCCCAGCATTTT TRBJ1-5 . TRBV18 .
CASSLGQSMNTEAFF TGTGCCAGCTCACTTGGACAGAGCATGAACACTGAAGCTTTCTTT TRBJ1-1 . TRBV18 large
CASSEVRVSNQPQHF TGTGCCAGCAGTGAAGTGAGGGTAAGCAATCAGCCCCAGCATTTT TRBJ1-5 . TRBV6-1 .
CASSLTGMRLNTEAFF TGTGCCAGCAGCTTAACAGGGATGAGGCTGAACACTGAAGCTTTCTTT TRBJ1-1 . TRBV13 once
CASRTTSGSLGYTF TGTGCCAGTAGAACGACATCAGGGAGCCTTGGCTACACCTTC TRBJ1-2 . TRBV19 .
CASSLAGGSNTEAFF TGTGCCAGCAGCTTAGCGGGCGGTTCGAACACTGAAGCTTTCTTT TRBJ1-1 . TRBV11-2 few
CASTGRDYEQYF TGTGCCAGTACGGGGCGGGACTACGAGCAGTACTTC TRBJ2-7 . TRBV19 .
CAISDGGWGGTAEAFF TGTGCCATCAGTGATGGGGGTTGGGGTGGGACCGCTGAAGCTTTCTTT TRBJ1-1 . TRBV10-3 .
CASSLRAGSHEQYF TGCGCCAGCAGCTTGAGGGCGGGGTCCCACGAGCAGTACTTC TRBJ2-7 . TRBV5-1 once
CASSPGGSRDTQYF TGTGCCAGCAGCCCAGGAGGTAGCCGGGATACGCAGTATTTT TRBJ2-3 . TRBV11-2 .
CASSRPQGEAFF TGTGCCAGCAGTAGACCGCAAGGTGAAGCTTTCTTT TRBJ1-1 . TRBV28 .
CASSLMNTEAFF TGTGCCAGCAGCCTCATGAACACTGAAGCTTTCTTT TRBJ1-1 . TRBV5-4 .